The 32 T cell receptor beta chains below come from one sample, sequenced in a study of blood T cell repertoires in COVID-19 (dated by TCRdb to the early 2020s). Libraries came from the immunoSEQ multiplex PCR assay. Sourced from immuneACCESS, this table was stored by TCRdb with only in-frame sequences that have V and J called. A share of the clones is absent; for the studies checked, an unresolved V gene accounts for under half, and the remainder has no known explanation. Across this sample there are about 200,000 clones, with around 80% seen only once. The ten largest clones represent approximately 2.9% of the sample. The sequenced material came from peripheral blood. These receptors all stem from a woman of 80 years or more with active or convalescent COVID-19.

The chain recombines TRBV7-6 with TRBJ2-1, with a possible D match to TRBD1 (5 bases). V dropped 2 bases and J dropped 8 bases, with 16 bases sitting between them. This CDR3 is built from 15 residues. Germline CDR1 and CDR2: SGHVS and FNYEAQ. The CDR3 DNA reads as TGTGCCAGCAGCTTAAGACCCGGAAGGGGTGATGAGCAGTTCTTC. Translating it yields CASSLRPGRGDEQFF.

This chain joins TRBV5-1 and TRBJ2-7; 7 nucleotides align to TRBD1. The CDR3 has 16 residues. The junction had 10 bases not matched to a gene; V was cut back by 1 base and J by 3 bases. Germline CDR1 reads SGHRS; CDR2 reads YFSETQ. CDR3 protein: CASSLSPGGSYYEQYF. The CDR3 DNA is TGCGCCAGCAGCTTGAGTCCAGGGGGTTCATACTACGAGCAGTACTTC.

V is TRBV5-5 and J is TRBJ1-6; D ambiguous. V was trimmed by 4 bases and J by 8 bases, leaving 13 bases between them. This CDR3 comprises 14 residues. The germline V gene has CDR1 SGHKS and CDR2 YYEKEE (reference sequence). This chain's CDR3 is CASSLQASYSPLHF. The DNA of the CDR3 is TGTGCCAGCAGCCTCCAAGCCTCTTATTCACCCCTCCACTTT. Drawing the rest from reference TRBV5-5 and TRBJ1-6, the complete variable domain is DAGVTQSPTHLIKTRGQQVTLRCSPISGHKSVSWYQQVLGQGPQFIFQYYEKEERGRGNFPDRFSARQFPNYSSELNVNALLLGDSALYLCASSLQASYSPLHFGNGTRLTVT.

The CDR3 reads CASSQIASGVRGDTQYF. Here the CDR3 DNA reads TGTGCCAGCAGCCAAATTGCTAGCGGGGTGAGGGGGGATACGCAGTATTTT. The gene calls are TRBV3-1 (or the pseudogene TRBV3-2) and TRBJ2-3; 9 bases match TRBD2. Germline loops: CDR1 LGHDT, CDR2 YNNKEL (reference sequence). The J segment lost 6 bases and the V segment lost 2 bases, leaving 12 bases of the junction unmatched. The length of the CDR3 is 17 residues.

This clone was detected only a few times. The genes are TRBV7-9 and TRBJ2-7; possibly TRBD2 for D (6 bases). The germline V gene encodes CDR1 SEHNR and CDR2 FQNEAQ (reference sequence). This CDR3 has 15 amino acids. The V end was cut by 1 base, the J end by 4 bases, with 14 bases between. The CDR3 nucleotides are TGTGCCAGCAGCTTAGATGGGACTCGGGCTTACGAGCAGTACTTC. It codes for CASSLDGTRAYEQYF.

The rearrangement uses TRBV6-5 and TRBJ2-7, with 8 positions matching TRBD1. Germline V gene data show CDR1 as MNHEY and CDR2 as SVGAGI. The CDR3 has 15 residues. V dropped 7 bases and J dropped 3; count of bases not matched to a gene: 11. In DNA form, the CDR3 reads TGTGCCAGCACCAGACTCGGACAGGGACTCTACGAGCAGTACTTC. It is translated as CASTRLGQGLYEQYF.

This sequence joins TRBV9 and TRBJ2-2; 7 bases fit TRBD2. CDR3 size: 16 residues. Unmatched junction bases numbered 4, after V lost 1 base and J lost 1 base. Germline V CDR1 and CDR2: SGDLS, YYNGEE. CDR3 sequence: CASSVSPSGNTGELFF. The CDR3 coding sequence is TGTGCCAGCAGCGTAAGCCCTAGCGGGAACACCGGGGAGCTGTTTTTT.

Concerning this clone: Different DNA sequences within this sample yield the same CDR3. The V and J genes are TRBV27 and TRBJ1-1; D is perhaps TRBD1 (6 bases). CDR3 length equals 13 residues. Germline-derived CDR1 and CDR2 are MNHEY and SMNVEV (reference sequence). V lost 3 bases and J lost 7, with 12 bases in between. The CDR3 region has the DNA TGTGCCAGCAGTTTCCCGGGGGGCTTTGAAGCTTTCTTT. Translating gives CASSFPGGFEAFF.

This clone was detected once. CDR3 in amino acids: CAWNLQANTEAFF. The CDR3 region has the DNA TGTGCCTGGAATCTCCAGGCTAACACTGAAGCTTTCTTT. This chain links TRBV30 with TRBJ1-1; D is unclear. Trimming left V 4 bases short and J 2 bases short, with 11 bases between. Germline V gene lookup returns CDR1 GTSNPN and CDR2 SVGIG (reference sequence). The CDR3 is 13 residues long.

This clone turned up a few times. Other DNA sequences in this specimen translate into the identical CDR3. The genes are TRBV6-6 and TRBJ1-1, with 11 bases matching TRBD1. This CDR3 spans 14 amino acids. The trim removed 4 bases at V and 5 bases at J, leaving 3 bases unmatched. The germline CDR1 and CDR2 sequences are MNHNY and SVGAGI (reference sequence). CDR3 sequence (DNA): TGTGCCAGCAGTTTGGGGACAGGGGGGACTGAAGCTTTCTTT. It translates to CASSLGTGGTEAFF.

V is TRBV28 and J is TRBJ1-1; 7 bases are a match to TRBD1. The CDR3 is made up of 14 amino acids. V lost 7 bases to trimming and J lost 1 base; unmatched junction nucleotides: 6. Germline values: CDR1 MDHEN, CDR2 SYDVKM. CDR3 bases: TGTGCCAGCACATGGACAGGACGGAACACTGAAGCTTTCTTT. It encodes CASTWTGRNTEAFF.

DNA of the CDR3: TGTGCCAGCTCACCTAACAGGGTGGTGGTGGATGGCTACACCTTC. Its protein product is CASSPNRVVVDGYTF. The gene calls are TRBV18 and TRBJ1-2, with D perhaps TRBD1 (6 bases). Germline V CDR1 and CDR2: KGHSH, LQKENI. The CDR3 runs 15 residues. The V end lost 3 bases, the J end lost 6 bases, and 17 bases lay between the germline ends.

This chain uses TRBV24-1 with TRBJ1-6; 9 bases fit TRBD1. With 5 bases clipped from V and 6 bases from J, the junction kept 7 bases outside the gene matches. Germline V gene sequence: CDR1 KGHDR, CDR2 SFDVKD. CDR3 size: 16 residues. For the CDR3, the DNA is TGTGCCACCAGTGGCCCTGGACAGGGGATTAATTCACCCCTCCACTTT. It translates to CATSGPGQGINSPLHF.

This chain connects TRBV6-5 to TRBJ2-7; 8 bases match TRBD1. V lost 8 bases and J lost 2; bases outside the gene matches: 5. Germline CDR1 reads MNHEY; CDR2 reads SVGAGI. This CDR3 is built from 13 residues. CDR3 sequence: CASRTGNTYEQYF. The DNA for the CDR3 is TGTGCCAGCCGGACAGGGAACACCTACGAGCAGTACTTC.

J is TRBJ2-2 and V is TRBV7-3, with 10 bases that match TRBD1. Germline assignment: CDR1 SGHTA and CDR2 FQGTGA. This CDR3 is 16 amino acids long. V lost 0 bases to trimming and J lost 5 bases; unmatched junction nucleotides: 3. CDR3 loop: CASSLTGTGDTGELFF. In DNA, the CDR3 is TGTGCCAGCAGCTTAACTGGGACAGGGGATACCGGGGAGCTGTTTTTT.

This chain links TRBV5-1 with TRBJ2-2, with D unresolved. The CDR3 consists of 14 residues. V was clipped by 0 bases and J by 6 bases, with 9 bases between them. The germline V gene has CDR1 SGHRS and CDR2 YFSETQ. The CDR3 DNA reads TGCGCCAGCAGCTTGGATCCGGGTTCCGGGGAGCTGTTTTTT. It yields the protein CASSLDPGSGELFF.

The genes are TRBV18 and TRBJ1-3; TRBD1 agrees at 7 bases. The CDR3 covers 13 residues. V trimming: 5 bases; J trimming: 8 bases; junction bases outside the gene matches: 6. Germline V gives CDR1 KGHSH, CDR2 LQKENI. The CDR3 DNA reads as TGTGCCAGCTCAGGAAACAGGGGAGACACCATATATTTT. Its translation is CASSGNRGDTIYF.

This clone was recorded a few times. This chain uses TRBV30 with TRBJ1-6; D gene uncertain. The V and J ends lost 1 base and 10 bases respectively, with 11 bases between them. CDR3 length: 13 residues. Germline CDR1 and CDR2: GTSNPN and SVGIG (reference sequence). The CDR3 DNA is TGTGCCTGGAGTGCGGGGATCGGCTCACCCCTCCACTTT. Translated: CAWSAGIGSPLHF.

In this sample, this clone turned up a few times. V is TRBV3-1 (or the pseudogene TRBV3-2) and J is TRBJ1-2; D ambiguous. Between the trimmed V and J ends, which lost 0 bases and 14 bases, there was a span of 10 bases. The length of the CDR3 is 11 residues. CDR1 and CDR2 (germline): LGHDT, YNNKEL (reference sequence). The CDR3 DNA reads as TGTGCCAGCAGCCAAGACAGCGCGCGTACCTTC. Residues: CASSQDSARTF.

The rearrangement joins TRBV27 to TRBJ2-7, with 8 positions matching TRBD2. Trimming took 9 bases from V and 3 from J; bases not matched to a gene: 10. The CDR3 consists of 14 residues. The germline gives CDR1 MNHEY, CDR2 SMNVEV (reference sequence). The CDR3 sequence: CARKRGPPNYEQYF. The CDR3 DNA is TGTGCCAGGAAGCGGGGGCCGCCTAACTACGAGCAGTACTTC.

V is TRBV6-1 and J is TRBJ1-5; D unresolved. V was clipped by 0 bases and J by 6 bases, with 9 bases between them. Germline values: CDR1 MNHNS, CDR2 SASEGT. This CDR3 is 14 amino acids long. CDR3: CASSEARIAQPQHF. The CDR3 region has the DNA TGTGCCAGCAGTGAAGCGCGTATAGCTCAGCCCCAGCATTTT.

The rearrangement joins TRBV6-5 to TRBJ1-5, with a weak D call TRBD1 (5 bases). V shed 3 bases and J shed 4 bases, with 10 bases lying between them. In germline, CDR1 is MNHEY, CDR2 SVGAGI. This CDR3 spans 14 amino acids. The CDR3 protein is CASSYDRGNQPQHF. CDR3 nucleotides: TGTGCCAGCAGTTATGACAGAGGTAATCAGCCCCAGCATTTT.

V is TRBV6-1 and J is TRBJ1-1; TRBD1 matches at 7 bases. The ends lost 2 bases at V and 8 bases at J; junction bases unmatched: 14. Germline V gene data show CDR1 as MNHNS and CDR2 as SASEGT. This CDR3 contains 16 residues. The CDR3 spells CASSERYQGVPLEAFF. Written as DNA, the CDR3 is TGTGCCAGCAGTGAACGGTATCAGGGGGTCCCCCTGGAAGCTTTCTTT.

This clone was found once. J is TRBJ1-2 and V is TRBV24-1; D might be TRBD1 (5 bases). This CDR3 region has 14 residues. Trimming removed 3 bases at V and 4 bases at J, with 11 bases between. Germline V CDR1 and CDR2: KGHDR, SFDVKD. The CDR3: CATSDPRQFYGYTF. The CDR3 DNA sequence: TGTGCCACCAGTGATCCCCGACAGTTCTATGGCTACACCTTC.

The table lists this clone with a few counts. The chain carries TRBV5-1 and TRBJ2-1; 9 bases agree with TRBD2. The CDR3 has 16 residues. V lost 0 bases, J lost 3 bases, and 4 bases stayed unmatched. Per germline, CDR1 SGHRS and CDR2 YFSETQ. The CDR3 DNA reads TGCGCCAGCAGCTTGGTGAGCGGGGGGCACTACAATGAGCAGTTCTTC. Translation gives CASSLVSGGHYNEQFF. The variable domain in full, completed from reference TRBV5-1 and TRBJ2-1, reads KAGVTQTPRYLIKTRGQQVTLSCSPISGHRSVSWYQQTPGQGLQFLFEYFSETQRNKGNFPGRFSGRQFSNSRSEMNVSTLELGDSALYLCASSLVSGGHYNEQFFGPGTRLTVL.

This sequence joins TRBV7-9 and TRBJ2-6, with unresolved D. The CDR3 is made up of 15 amino acids. From germline, CDR1 is SEHNR and CDR2 FQNEAQ (reference sequence). Trimming stripped 2 bases from V and 1 base from J, with 6 bases between. The CDR3: CASSLYGSGANVLTF. In DNA form, the CDR3 reads TGTGCCAGCAGCTTATACGGGTCTGGGGCCAACGTCCTGACTTTC.

There are a few counts of this clone. J is TRBJ1-1 and V is TRBV6-5; D is perhaps TRBD1 (5 bases). V was trimmed by 4 bases and J by 0 bases, leaving 12 bases between them. Germline V gene data show CDR1 as MNHEY and CDR2 as SVGAGI. This CDR3 has 15 amino acids. The CDR3 spells CASSSLTVLNTEAFF. CDR3 in DNA: TGTGCCAGCAGTTCCCTGACAGTCCTGAACACTGAAGCTTTCTTT.

The rearrangement uses TRBV25-1 and TRBJ2-3; 9 nucleotides line up with TRBD2. The CDR3 has 17 amino acids. Germline lookup yields CDR1 MGHDK and CDR2 SYGVNS. The V and J ends lost 7 bases and 4 bases, in that order; junction bases with no gene match: 15. The CDR3 is CASIQQGASGVPDTQYF. DNA of the CDR3: TGTGCCAGCATTCAGCAAGGGGCTAGCGGGGTTCCAGATACGCAGTATTTT.

V gene TRBV5-1 combines with J gene TRBJ2-5; 7 bases are a match to TRBD1. Trimming took 4 bases from V and 1 from J; bases not matched to a gene: 4. Looked up from germline, CDR1 is SGHRS and CDR2 is YFSETQ. The CDR3 runs to 14 residues. CDR3 sequence (DNA): TGCGCCAGCAGCCCCGGGACAGTCCAAGAGACCCAGTACTTC. Protein sequence: CASSPGTVQETQYF.

The V call is TRBV14, the J call TRBJ2-1; the match to TRBD2 covers 10 bases. The CDR3 covers 14 residues. V was clipped by 0 bases and J by 10 bases; unmatched bases: 3. Germline V CDR1 and CDR2: SGHDN, FVKESK. DNA of the CDR3: TGTGCCAGCAGCCAAGATCTAGCGGGGGCCGAGCAGTTCTTC. Translated, it gives CASSQDLAGAEQFF.

The J gene is TRBJ2-5, the V gene TRBV12-3 or TRBV12-4, with D possibly being TRBD1 (5 bases). This CDR3 has 13 amino acids. With 6 bases removed from V and 4 bases from J, the gap between germline ends came to 12 bases. CDR3 in DNA: TGTGCCAGCAGCCACGGGCAGGGAGAGACCCAGTACTTC. It translates to CASSHGQGETQYF.

This chain joins TRBV19 and TRBJ1-5, with unresolved D. CDR3 size: 14 residues. V was cut by 3 bases and J by 6 bases, with 12 bases left in between. CDR1 and CDR2 (germline): LNHDA, SQIVND (reference sequence). CDR3 protein: CASSIGTVTQPQHF. The CDR3 region has the DNA TGTGCCAGTAGTATTGGAACAGTCACTCAGCCCCAGCATTTT.